This T cell receptor (beta chain) came from a study of T cell repertoires in cytomegalovirus infection (dated by TCRdb to the late 2010s). Background on the whole study: Because public TCR beta signatures pointed to carriage of CMV infection together with the matching HLA type, the HLA type of each donor mattered for the analysis.

The junction shows trimming of 3 bases on V and 8 bases on J, plus 13 bases between the germline ends. The CDR3 spans 13 residues, from the cysteine through the phenylalanine. Solely the CDR3 DNA is kept, with 39 bases framed from the first base. CDR1 is given as MNHEY and CDR2 as SMNVEV, both from the germline V gene (reference sequence). Study-wide conclusions, independent of this receptor: In the ex vivo response, HLA-C-restricted CMV-specific TCR beta clonotypes were dominant, and in two of eight donors the single most frequent clonotype came from this HLA-C-restricted group. Cumulative frequency of public TCR beta family members discriminated carriers of CMV infection plus the relevant HLA type in this cohort and an independent approximately 370-donor cohort.

TCRdb names Illumina HiSeq 1500 as the instrument used. The public reads were reprocessed in TCRdb via fastp at Q25 and MiXCR, keeping in-frame beta chains. Identical CDR3 proteins give one entry, which carries the most common genes and DNA. The sample table contains 400,000 or so distinct CDR3 sequences; only one count was recorded for 15% to 20% of them. The ten largest account for about 10% of the sample. This clonotype was seen a handful of times. Its binding antigen is unknown. Base quality data are lacking; no much larger clone is found one base away. Sequencing was done on a sample of PBMCs. The sequence links TRBV27 to TRBJ1-2; no D gene can be assigned with confidence. This TCR derives from a human donor in good health (CMV status not recorded). Some clones in this sample may be carry-over from other donors' samples. The DNA sequence follows: TGTGCCAGCAGTTTTACGGACCCATGGGGCTACACCTTC. This codes for CASSFTDPWGYTF.